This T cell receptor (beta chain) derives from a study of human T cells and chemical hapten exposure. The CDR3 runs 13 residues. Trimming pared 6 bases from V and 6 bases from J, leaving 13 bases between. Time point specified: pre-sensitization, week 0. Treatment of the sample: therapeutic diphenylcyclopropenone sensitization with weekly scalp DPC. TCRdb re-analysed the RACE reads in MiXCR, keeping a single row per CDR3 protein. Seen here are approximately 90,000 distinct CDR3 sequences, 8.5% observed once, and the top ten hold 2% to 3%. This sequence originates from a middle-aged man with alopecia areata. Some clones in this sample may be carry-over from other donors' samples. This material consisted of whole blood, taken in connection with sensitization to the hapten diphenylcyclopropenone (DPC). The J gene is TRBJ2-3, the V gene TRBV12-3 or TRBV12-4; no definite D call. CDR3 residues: CASRLDRWDTQYF. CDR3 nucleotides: TGTGCCAGCAGACTCGACCGGTGGGATACGCAGTATTTT.